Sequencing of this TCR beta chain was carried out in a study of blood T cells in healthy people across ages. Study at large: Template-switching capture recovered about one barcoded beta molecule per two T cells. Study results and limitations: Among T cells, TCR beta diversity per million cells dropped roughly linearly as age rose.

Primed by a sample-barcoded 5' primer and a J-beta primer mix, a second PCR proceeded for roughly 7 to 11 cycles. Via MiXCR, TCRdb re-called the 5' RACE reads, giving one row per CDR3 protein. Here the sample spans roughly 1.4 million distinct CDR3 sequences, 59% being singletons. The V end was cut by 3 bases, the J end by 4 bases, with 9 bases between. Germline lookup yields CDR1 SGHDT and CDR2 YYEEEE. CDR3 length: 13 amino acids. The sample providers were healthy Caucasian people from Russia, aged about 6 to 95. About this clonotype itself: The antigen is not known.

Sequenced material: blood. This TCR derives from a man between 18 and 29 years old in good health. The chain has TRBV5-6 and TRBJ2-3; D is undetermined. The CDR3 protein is CASSCGVSDTQYF. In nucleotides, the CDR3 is TGTGCCAGCAGCTGTGGTGTTTCAGATACGCAGTATTTT. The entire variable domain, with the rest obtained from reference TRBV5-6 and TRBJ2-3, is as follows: DAGVTQSPTHLIKTRGQQVTLRCSPKSGHDTVSWYQQALGQGPQFIFQYYEEEERQRGNFPDRFSGHQFPNYSSELNVNALLLGDSALYLCASSCGVSDTQYFGPGTRLTVL.